This T cell receptor (beta chain) was retrieved from a study of blood T cell repertoires in COVID-19. Per the study methods: Amplification with reference gene primers provided the estimates of nucleated cell counts. The method was immunoSEQ multiplex PCR; TCRdb's version includes in-frame clones alone and lacks a portion of them. That table furnishes V, J and clone size, whereas the DNA furnished D and trimming. Of about 210,000 clones in the sample, around 81% are singletons; the top ten hold roughly 13%. The receptor's source is a human donor in a cohort sampled during active COVID-19. Sequencing was done on a sample of peripheral blood.

CDR3 coding DNA: TGTGCCACCAGTGATCAACCCTTGACAGACAATGAGCAGTTCTTC. It translates to CATSDQPLTDNEQFF. The chain carries TRBV24-1 and TRBJ2-1; weak D call: TRBD1 (5 bases). V dropped 3 bases and J dropped 5 bases, with 13 bases sitting between them. The CDR3 sequence is 15 residues long. The germline V gene has CDR1 KGHDR and CDR2 SFDVKD.